A single T cell receptor beta chain is shown here with its context. Its specificity is not known. Reverse transcription of about 0.45 to 1 ug RNA was carried out with random hexamers. One entry per CDR3 protein results from TCRdb running MiXCR on the immunoSEQ multiplex PCR reads. The sample lists tens of thousands of distinct CDR3 sequences; 95% to 97% were seen once. These data originate in a study of CD8 T cells in Susac syndrome. Trimming left V 0 bases short and J 10 bases short, with 16 bases between. CDR3 length equals 15 residues. Germline CDR1 reads SGHDN; CDR2 reads FVKESK. General study points: Susac-specific public clones in total CD8+ repertoires numbered approximately 17; in CD8+ TEMRA repertoires, they numbered about five.

Through negative isolation, CD4+ and CD8+ T cells were obtained, while TEMRA cells were enriched using FACS. The source material was CD8+ T cells from PBMCs. V gene TRBV14 combines with J gene TRBJ2-1, with D unclear. This TCR was sampled from a human donor with Susac syndrome. The CDR3 is CASSQDPVGKTEQFF. The CDR3 bases are TGTGCCAGCAGCCAAGATCCGGTGGGGAAAACCGAGCAGTTCTTC. Drawing the rest from reference TRBV14 and TRBJ2-1, the complete variable domain is EAGVTQFPSHSVIEKGQTVTLRCDPISGHDNLYWYRRVMGKEIKFLLHFVKESKQDESGMPNNRFLAERTGGTYSTLKVQPAELEDSGVYFCASSQDPVGKTEQFFGPGTRLTVL.